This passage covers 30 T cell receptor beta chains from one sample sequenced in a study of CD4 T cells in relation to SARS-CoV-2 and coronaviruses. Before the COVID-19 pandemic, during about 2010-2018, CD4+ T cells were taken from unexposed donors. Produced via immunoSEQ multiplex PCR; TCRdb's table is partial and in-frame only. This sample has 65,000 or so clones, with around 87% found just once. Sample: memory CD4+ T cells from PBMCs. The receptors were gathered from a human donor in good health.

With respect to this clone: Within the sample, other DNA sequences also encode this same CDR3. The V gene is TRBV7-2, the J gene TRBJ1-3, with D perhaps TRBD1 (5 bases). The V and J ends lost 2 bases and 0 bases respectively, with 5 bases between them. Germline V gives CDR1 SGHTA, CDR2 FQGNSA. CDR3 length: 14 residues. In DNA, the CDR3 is TGTGCCAGCAGCTTACAGGGCTCTGGAAACACCATATATTTT. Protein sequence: CASSLQGSGNTIYF.

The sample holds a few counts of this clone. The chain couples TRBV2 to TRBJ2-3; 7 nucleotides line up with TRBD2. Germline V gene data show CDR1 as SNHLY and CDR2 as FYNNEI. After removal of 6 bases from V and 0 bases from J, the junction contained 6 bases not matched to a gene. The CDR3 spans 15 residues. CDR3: CASSYKRGSTDTQYF. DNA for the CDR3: TGTGCCAGCAGCTACAAGCGGGGTAGCACAGATACGCAGTATTTT.

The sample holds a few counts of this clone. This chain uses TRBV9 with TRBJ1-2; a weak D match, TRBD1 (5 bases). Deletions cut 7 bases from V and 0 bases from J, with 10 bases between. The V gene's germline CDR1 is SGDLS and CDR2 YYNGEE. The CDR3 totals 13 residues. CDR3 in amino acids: CASRPGPNYGYTF. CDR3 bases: TGTGCCAGCCGGCCAGGGCCTAACTATGGCTACACCTTC.

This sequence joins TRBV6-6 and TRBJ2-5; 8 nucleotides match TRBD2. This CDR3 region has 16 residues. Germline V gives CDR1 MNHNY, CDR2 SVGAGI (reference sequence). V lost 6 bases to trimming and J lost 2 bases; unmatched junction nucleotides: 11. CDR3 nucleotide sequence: TGTGCCAGCAGCGGGGGGGGACTCACCCTTCAAGAGACCCAGTACTTC. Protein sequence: CASSGGGLTLQETQYF.

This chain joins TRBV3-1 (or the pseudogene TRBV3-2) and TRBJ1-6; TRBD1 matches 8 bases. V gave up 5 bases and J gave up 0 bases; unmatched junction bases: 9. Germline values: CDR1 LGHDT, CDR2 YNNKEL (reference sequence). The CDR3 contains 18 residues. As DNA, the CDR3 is TGTGCCAGCAGCGGCGCAGGGGGCGAGAGCTCCTATAATTCACCCCTCCACTTT. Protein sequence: CASSGAGGESSYNSPLHF.

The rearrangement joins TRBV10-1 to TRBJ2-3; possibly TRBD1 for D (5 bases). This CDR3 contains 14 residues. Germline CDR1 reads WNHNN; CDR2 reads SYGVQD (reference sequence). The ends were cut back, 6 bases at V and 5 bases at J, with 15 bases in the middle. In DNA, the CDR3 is TGCGCCAGCAGCCGTGGGGCCGGCGAAGATACGCAGTATTTT. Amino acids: CASSRGAGEDTQYF.

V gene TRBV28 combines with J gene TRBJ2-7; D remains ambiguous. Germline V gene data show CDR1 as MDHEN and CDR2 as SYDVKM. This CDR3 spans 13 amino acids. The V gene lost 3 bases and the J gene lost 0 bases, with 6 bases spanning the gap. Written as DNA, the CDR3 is TGTGCCAGCAGTTTCCTCAGCTCCTACGAGCAGTACTTC. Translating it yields CASSFLSSYEQYF.

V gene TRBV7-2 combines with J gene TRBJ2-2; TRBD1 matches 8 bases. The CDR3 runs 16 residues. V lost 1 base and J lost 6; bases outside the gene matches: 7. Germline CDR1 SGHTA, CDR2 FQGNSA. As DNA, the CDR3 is TGTGCCAGCAGCTTAGAAGGACAGGGATACCCCGGGGAGCTGTTTTTT. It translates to CASSLEGQGYPGELFF.

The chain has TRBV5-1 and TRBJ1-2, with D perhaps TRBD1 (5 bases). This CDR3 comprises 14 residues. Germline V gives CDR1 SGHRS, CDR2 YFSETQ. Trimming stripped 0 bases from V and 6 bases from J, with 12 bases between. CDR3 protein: CASSLVGDSNGYTF. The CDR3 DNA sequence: TGCGCCAGCAGCTTGGTGGGGGATTCTAATGGCTACACCTTC.

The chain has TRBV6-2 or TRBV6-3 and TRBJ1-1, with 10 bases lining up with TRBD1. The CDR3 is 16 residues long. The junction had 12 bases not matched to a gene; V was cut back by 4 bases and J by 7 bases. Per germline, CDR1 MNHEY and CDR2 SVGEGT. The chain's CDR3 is CASSLSGTGASGEAFF. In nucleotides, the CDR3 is TGTGCCAGCAGTTTGAGCGGGACAGGGGCTTCAGGTGAAGCTTTCTTT.

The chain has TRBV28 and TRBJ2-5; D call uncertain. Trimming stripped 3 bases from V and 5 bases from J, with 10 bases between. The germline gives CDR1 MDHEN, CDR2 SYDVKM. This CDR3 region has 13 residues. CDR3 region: CASSLVGSETQYF. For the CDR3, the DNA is TGTGCCAGCAGTTTGGTGGGGTCGGAGACCCAGTACTTC. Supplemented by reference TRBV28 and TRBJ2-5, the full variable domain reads DVKVTQSSRYLVKRTGEKVFLECVQDMDHENMFWYRQDPGLGLRLIYFSYDVKMKEKGDIPEGYSVSREKKERFSLILESASTNQTSMYLCASSLVGSETQYFGPGTRLLVL.

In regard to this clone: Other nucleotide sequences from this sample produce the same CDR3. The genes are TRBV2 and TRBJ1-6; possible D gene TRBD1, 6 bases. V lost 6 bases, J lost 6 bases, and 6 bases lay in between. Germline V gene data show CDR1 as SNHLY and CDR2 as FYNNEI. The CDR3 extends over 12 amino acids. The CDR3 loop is CASRDSNSPLHF. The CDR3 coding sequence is TGTGCCAGCAGGGACAGTAATTCACCCCTCCACTTT.

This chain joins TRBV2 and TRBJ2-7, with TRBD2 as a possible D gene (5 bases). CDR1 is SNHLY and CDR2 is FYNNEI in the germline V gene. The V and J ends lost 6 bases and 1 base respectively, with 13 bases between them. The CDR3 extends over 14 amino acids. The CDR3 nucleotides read TGTGCCAGCAGGGAGGACGGCGGTTCCTACGAGCAGTACTTC. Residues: CASREDGGSYEQYF.

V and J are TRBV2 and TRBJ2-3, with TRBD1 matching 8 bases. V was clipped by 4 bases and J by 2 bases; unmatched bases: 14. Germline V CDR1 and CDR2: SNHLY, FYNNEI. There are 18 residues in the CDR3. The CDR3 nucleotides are TGTGCCAGCAGTGGCCCCAGGGGGCGCGGGGTATACACAGATACGCAGTATTTT. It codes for CASSGPRGRGVYTDTQYF.

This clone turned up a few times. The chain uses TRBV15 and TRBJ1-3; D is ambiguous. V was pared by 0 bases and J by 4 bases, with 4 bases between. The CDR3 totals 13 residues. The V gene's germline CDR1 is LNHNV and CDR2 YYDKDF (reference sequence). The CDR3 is CATSRDPGNTIYF. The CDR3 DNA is TGTGCCACCAGCAGAGACCCGGGAAACACCATATATTTT.

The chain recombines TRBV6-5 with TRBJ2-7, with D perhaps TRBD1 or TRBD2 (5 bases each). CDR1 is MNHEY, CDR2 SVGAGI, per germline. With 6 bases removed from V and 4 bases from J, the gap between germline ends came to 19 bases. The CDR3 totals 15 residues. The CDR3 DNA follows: TGTGCCAGCAGGGTGGGACCGGGGAACGGGTACGAGCAGTACTTC. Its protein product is CASRVGPGNGYEQYF.

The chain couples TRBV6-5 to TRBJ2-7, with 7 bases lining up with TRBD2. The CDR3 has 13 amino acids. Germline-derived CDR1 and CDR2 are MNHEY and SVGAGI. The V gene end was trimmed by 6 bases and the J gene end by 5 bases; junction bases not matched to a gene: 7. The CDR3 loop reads CASSFSSGNEQYF. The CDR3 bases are TGTGCCAGCAGCTTCTCGAGCGGGAACGAGCAGTACTTC.

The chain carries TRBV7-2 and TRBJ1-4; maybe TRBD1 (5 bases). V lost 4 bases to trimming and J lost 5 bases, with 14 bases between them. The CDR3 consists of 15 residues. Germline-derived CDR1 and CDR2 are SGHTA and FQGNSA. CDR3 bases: TGTGCCAGCAGCTCCTCCGGGACCCAGAATGAAAAACTGTTTTTT. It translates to CASSSSGTQNEKLFF.

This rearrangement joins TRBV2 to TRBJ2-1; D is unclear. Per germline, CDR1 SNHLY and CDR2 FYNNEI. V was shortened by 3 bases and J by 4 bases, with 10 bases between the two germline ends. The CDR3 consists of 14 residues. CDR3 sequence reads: CASSESETYNEQFF. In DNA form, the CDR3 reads TGTGCCAGCAGTGAGAGCGAGACTTACAATGAGCAGTTCTTC.

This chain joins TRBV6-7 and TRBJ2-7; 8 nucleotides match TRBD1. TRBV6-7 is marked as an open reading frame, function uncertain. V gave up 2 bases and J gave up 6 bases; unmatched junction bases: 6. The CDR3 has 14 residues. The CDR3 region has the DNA TGTGCCAGCAGTTACCCTGGGACAGGCCGCGAGCAGTACTTC. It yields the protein CASSYPGTGREQYF.

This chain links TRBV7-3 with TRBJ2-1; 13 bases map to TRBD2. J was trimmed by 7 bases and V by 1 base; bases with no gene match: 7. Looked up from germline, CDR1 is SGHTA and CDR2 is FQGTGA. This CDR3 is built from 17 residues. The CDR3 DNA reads TGTGCCAGCAGCTTAATTATAACTAGCGGGGGGGATAATGAGCAGTTCTTC. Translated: CASSLIITSGGDNEQFF.

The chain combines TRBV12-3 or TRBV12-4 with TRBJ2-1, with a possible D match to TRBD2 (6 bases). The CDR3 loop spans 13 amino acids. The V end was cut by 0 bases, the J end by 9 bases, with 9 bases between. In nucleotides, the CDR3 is TGTGCCAGCAGTTTAGCGGGGGGAGCTGAGCAGTTCTTC. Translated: CASSLAGGAEQFF.

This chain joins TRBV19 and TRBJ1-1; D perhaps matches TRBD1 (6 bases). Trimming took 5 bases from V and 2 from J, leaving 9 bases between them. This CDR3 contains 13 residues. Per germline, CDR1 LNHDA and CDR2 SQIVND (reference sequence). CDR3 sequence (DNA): TGTGCCAGTAGTCACAGGGACAACACTGAAGCTTTCTTT. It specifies CASSHRDNTEAFF.

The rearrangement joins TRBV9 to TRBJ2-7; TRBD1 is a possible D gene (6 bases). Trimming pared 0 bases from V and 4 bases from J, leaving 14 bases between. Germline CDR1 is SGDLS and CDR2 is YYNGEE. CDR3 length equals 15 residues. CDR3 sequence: CASSVDTGKLYEQYF. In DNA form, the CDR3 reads TGTGCCAGCAGCGTAGACACAGGGAAACTTTACGAGCAGTACTTC.

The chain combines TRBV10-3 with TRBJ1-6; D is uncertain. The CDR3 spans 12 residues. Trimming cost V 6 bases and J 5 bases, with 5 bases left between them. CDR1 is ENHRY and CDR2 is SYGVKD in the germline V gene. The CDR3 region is CAIRMDNSPLHF. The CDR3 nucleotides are TGTGCCATCAGGATGGATAATTCACCCCTCCACTTT.

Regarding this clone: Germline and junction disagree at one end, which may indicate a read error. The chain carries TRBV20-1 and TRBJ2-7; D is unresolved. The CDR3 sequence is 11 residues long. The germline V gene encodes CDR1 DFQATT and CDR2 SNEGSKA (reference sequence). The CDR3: CSASNLGLANF. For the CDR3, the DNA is TGCAGTGCTAGCAATCTGGGCCTCGCAAACTTC.

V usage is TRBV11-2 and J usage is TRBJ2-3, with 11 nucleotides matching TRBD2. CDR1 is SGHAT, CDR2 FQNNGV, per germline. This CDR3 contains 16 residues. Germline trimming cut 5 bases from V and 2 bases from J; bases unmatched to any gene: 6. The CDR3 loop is CASSLRLAGLTDTQYF. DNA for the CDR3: TGTGCCAGCAGCCTCCGACTAGCGGGACTCACAGATACGCAGTATTTT.

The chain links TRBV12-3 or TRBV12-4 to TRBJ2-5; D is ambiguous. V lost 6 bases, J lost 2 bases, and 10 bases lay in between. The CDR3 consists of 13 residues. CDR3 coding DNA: TGTGCCAGCAGACCCCAGGAGCAAGAGACCCAGTACTTC. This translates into CASRPQEQETQYF.

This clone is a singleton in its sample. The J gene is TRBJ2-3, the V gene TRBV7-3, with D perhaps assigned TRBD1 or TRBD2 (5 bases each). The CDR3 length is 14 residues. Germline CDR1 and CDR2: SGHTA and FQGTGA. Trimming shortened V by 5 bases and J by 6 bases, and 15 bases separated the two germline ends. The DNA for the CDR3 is TGTGCCAGCAGCCCACAGAGGGGCGGTGATACGCAGTATTTT. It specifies CASSPQRGGDTQYF.

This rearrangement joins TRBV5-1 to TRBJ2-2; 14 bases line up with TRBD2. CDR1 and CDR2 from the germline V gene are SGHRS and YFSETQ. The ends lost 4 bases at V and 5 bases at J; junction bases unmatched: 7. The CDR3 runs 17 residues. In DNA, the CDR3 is TGCGCCAGCAGCGGAGGACTAGCGGGAGGAGGGACCGGGGAGCTGTTTTTT. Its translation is CASSGGLAGGGTGELFF.